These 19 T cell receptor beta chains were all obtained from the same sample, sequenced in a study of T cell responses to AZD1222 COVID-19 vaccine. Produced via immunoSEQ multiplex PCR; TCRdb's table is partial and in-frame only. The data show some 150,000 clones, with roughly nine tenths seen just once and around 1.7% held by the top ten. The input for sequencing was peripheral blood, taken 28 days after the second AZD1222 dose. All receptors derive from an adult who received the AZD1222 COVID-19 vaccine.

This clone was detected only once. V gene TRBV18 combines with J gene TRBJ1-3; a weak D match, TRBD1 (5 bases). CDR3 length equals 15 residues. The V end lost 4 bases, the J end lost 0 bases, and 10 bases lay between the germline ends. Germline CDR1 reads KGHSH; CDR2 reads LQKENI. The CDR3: CASSQQTDSGNTIYF. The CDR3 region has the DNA TGTGCCAGCTCACAACAGACAGACTCTGGAAACACCATATATTTT.

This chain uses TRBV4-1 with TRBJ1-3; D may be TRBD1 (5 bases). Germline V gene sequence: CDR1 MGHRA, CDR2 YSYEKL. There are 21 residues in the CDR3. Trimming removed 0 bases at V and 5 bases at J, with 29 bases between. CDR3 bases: TGCGCCAGCAGCCAAGATAGGGGCCAAGACCCCCCGTCCCTAAGGCGAAACACCATATATTTT. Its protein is CASSQDRGQDPPSLRRNTIYF.

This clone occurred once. The CDR3 reads CASSGGGDYGYTF. CDR3 in DNA: TGTGCCAGCAGCGGAGGGGGAGACTATGGCTACACCTTC. The chain links TRBV4-2 to TRBJ1-2; tentative D call: TRBD1 (6 bases). This CDR3 comprises 13 residues. From germline, CDR1 is LGHNA and CDR2 YNFKEQ. V lost 5 bases and J 3 bases, leaving 10 bases between the germline ends.

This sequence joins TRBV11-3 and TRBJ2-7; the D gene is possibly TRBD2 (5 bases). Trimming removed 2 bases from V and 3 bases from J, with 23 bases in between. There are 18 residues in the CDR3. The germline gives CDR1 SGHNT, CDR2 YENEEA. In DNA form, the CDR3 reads TGTGCCAGCAGCTTACCCCCTGGAATCTCCGGGAAAGGCTACGAGCAGTACTTC. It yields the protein CASSLPPGISGKGYEQYF. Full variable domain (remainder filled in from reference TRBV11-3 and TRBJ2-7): EAGVVQSPRYKIIEKKQPVAFWCNPISGHNTLYWYLQNLGQGPELLIRYENEEAVDDSQLPKDRFSAERLKGVDSTLKIQPAELGDSAVYLCASSLPPGISGKGYEQYFGPGTRLTVT.

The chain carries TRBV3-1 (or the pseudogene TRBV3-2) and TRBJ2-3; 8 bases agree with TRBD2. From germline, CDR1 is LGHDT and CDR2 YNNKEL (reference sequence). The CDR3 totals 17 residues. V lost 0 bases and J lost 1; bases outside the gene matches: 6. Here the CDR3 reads CASSQDPSTSGTDTQYF. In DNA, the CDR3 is TGTGCCAGCAGCCAAGATCCCTCGACTAGCGGCACAGATACGCAGTATTTT.

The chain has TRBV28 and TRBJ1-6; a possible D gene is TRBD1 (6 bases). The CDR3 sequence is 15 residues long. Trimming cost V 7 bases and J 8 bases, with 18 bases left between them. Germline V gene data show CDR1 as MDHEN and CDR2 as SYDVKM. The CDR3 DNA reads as TGTGCCAGCACTCAAGGGGGGAATCTATATTCACCCCTCCACTTT. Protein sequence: CASTQGGNLYSPLHF.

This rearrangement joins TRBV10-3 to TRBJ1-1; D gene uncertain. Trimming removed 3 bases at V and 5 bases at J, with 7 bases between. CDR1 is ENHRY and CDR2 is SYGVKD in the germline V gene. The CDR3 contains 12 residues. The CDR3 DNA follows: TGTGCCATCAGTGATGCGTATACTGAAGCTTTCTTT. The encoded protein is CAISDAYTEAFF.

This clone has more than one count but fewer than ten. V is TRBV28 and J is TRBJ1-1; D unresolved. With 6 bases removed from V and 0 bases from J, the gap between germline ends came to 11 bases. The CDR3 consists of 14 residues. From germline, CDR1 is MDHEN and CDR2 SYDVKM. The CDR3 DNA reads TGTGCCAGCAGGAAAGGGTTCATGAACACTGAAGCTTTCTTT. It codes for CASRKGFMNTEAFF.

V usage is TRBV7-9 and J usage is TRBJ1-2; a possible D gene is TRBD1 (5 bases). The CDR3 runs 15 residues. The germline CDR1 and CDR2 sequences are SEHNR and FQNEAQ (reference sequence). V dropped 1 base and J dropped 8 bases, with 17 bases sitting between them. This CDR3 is CASSLGGALIAGYTF. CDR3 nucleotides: TGTGCCAGCAGCTTAGGGGGCGCGTTGATTGCCGGCTACACCTTC.

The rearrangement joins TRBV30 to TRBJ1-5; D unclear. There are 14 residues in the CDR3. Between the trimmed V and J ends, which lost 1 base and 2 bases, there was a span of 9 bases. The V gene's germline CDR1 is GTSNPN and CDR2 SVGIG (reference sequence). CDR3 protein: CAWSATGGNQPQHF. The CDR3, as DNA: TGTGCCTGGAGTGCCACGGGAGGCAATCAGCCCCAGCATTTT.

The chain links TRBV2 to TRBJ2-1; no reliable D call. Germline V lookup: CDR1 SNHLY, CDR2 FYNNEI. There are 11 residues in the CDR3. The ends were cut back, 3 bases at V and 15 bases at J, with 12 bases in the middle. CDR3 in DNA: TGTGCCAGCAGTGAGGAAGCTTATCCGTTCTTC. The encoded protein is CASSEEAYPFF. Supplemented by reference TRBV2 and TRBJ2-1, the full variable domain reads EPEVTQTPSHQVTQMGQEVILRCVPISNHLYFYWYRQILGQKVEFLVSFYNNEISEKSEIFDDQFSVERPDGSNFTLKIRSTKLEDSAMYFCASSEEAYPFFGPGTRLTVL.

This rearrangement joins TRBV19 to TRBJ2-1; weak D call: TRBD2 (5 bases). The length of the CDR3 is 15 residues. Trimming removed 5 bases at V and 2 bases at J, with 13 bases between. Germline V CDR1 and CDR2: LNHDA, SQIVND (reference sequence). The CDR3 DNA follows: TGTGCCAGTAGTGATCCGGGAAGGACCTACAATGAGCAGTTCTTC. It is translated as CASSDPGRTYNEQFF.

CDR3 loop: CASSSIRRPNTEAFF. In DNA form, the CDR3 reads TGTGCCAGTAGTTCGATAAGAAGACCGAACACTGAAGCTTTCTTT. This chain uses TRBV19 with TRBJ1-1; D remains unclear. The CDR3 loop spans 15 amino acids. Germline-derived CDR1 and CDR2 are LNHDA and SQIVND (reference sequence). The germline V and J ends were trimmed by 5 bases and 1 base, with 14 bases remaining between them.

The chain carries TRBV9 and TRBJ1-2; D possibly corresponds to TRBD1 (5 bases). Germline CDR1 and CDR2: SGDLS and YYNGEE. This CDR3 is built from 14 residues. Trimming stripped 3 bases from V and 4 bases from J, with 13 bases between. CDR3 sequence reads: CASSAVGTFYGYTF. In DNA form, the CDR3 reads TGTGCCAGCAGCGCAGTCGGGACTTTCTATGGCTACACCTTC.

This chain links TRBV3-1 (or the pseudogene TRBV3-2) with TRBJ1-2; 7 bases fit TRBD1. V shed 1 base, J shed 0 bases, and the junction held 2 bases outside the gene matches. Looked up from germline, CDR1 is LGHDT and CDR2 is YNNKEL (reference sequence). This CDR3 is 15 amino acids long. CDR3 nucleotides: TGTGCCAGCAGCCAAGGACAGGGAGCTAACTATGGCTACACCTTC. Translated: CASSQGQGANYGYTF.

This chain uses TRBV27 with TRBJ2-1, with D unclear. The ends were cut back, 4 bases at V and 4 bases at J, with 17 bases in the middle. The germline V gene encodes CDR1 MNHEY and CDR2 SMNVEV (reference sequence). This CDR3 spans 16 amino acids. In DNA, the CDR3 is TGTGCCAGCAGTTCCCCCCAAGGAATACAATACAATGAGCAGTTCTTC. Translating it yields CASSSPQGIQYNEQFF.

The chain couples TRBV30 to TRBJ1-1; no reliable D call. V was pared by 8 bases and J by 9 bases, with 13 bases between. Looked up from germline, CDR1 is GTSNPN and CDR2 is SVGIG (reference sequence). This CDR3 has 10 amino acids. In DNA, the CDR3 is TGTGCCGGTCTCAGGCATAAAGCTTTCTTT. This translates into CAGLRHKAFF.

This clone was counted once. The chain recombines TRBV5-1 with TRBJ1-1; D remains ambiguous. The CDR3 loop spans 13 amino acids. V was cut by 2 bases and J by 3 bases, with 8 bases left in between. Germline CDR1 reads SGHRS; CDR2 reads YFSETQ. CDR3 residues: CASSFAPDTEAFF. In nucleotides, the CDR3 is TGCGCCAGCAGCTTTGCGCCAGACACTGAAGCTTTCTTT.

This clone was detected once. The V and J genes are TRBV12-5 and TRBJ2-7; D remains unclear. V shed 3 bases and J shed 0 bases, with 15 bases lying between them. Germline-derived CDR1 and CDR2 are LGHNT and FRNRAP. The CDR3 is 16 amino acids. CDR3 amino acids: CASGFDGPLGSYEQYF. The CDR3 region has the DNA TGTGCTAGTGGTTTCGACGGACCGTTGGGCTCCTACGAGCAGTACTTC.